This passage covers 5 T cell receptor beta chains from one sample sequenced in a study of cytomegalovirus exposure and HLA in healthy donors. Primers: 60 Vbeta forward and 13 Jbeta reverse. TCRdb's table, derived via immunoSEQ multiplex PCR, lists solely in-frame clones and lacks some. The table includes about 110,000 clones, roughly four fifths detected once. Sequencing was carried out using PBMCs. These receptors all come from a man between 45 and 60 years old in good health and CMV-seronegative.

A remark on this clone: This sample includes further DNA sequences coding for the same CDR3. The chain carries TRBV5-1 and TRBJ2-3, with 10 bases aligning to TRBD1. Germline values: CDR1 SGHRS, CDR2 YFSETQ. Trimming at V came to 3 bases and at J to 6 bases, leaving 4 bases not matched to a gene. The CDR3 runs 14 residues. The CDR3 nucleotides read TGCGCCAGCAGCTCGACAGGGGGCGAGGATACGCAGTATTTT. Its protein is CASSSTGGEDTQYF.

CDR3 amino acids: CASSPLGRGIYEQYF. The CDR3, as DNA: TGTGCCAGCAGCCCCCTCGGGCGGGGGATCTACGAGCAGTACTTC. J is TRBJ2-7 and V is TRBV11-2, with 7 bases aligning to TRBD2. CDR1 and CDR2 (germline): SGHAT, FQNNGV. The V and J ends lost 5 bases and 3 bases, in that order; junction bases with no gene match: 10. This CDR3 is built from 15 residues.

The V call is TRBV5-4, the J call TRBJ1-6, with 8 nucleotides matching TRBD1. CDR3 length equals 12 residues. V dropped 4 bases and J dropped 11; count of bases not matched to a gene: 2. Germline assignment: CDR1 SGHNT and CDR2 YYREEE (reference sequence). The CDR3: CASSGDRTPLHF. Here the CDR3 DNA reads TGTGCCAGCAGCGGGGACAGGACACCCCTCCACTTT.

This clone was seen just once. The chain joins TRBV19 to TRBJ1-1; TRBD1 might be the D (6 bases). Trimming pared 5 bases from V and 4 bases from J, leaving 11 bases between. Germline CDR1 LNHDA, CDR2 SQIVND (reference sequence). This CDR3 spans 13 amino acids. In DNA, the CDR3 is TGTGCCAGTAGTTTAGGGACAAGCACTGAAGCTTTCTTT. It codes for CASSLGTSTEAFF.

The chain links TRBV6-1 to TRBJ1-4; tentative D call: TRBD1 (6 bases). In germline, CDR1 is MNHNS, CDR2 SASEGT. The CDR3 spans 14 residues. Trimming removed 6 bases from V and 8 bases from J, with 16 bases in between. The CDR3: CASRVPGEREKLFF. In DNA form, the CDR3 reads TGTGCCAGCAGGGTCCCAGGGGAGAGGGAAAAACTGTTTTTT.